The next 13 T cell receptor beta chains were all read from a single sample in a study of cytomegalovirus exposure and HLA in healthy donors (dated 2017 in TCRdb). Library prep was done by the immunoSEQ multiplex PCR assay. A mixture of 60 forward primers for TCR Vbeta segments and 13 reverse primers for TCR Jbeta segments was used in the multiplex PCR. The immuneACCESS repertoire file appears here via TCRdb, limited to in-frame rearrangements. These files lack a portion of the clones; in checked studies, under half of the deficit traces to unresolved V genes, and the cause of the others is not known. The sample table holds 130,000 or so clones, of which about 77% were seen once. The ten largest clones capture 1.5% to 2% of the sample. Source material: PBMCs. The origin of the receptors is a female donor in good health and CMV-seronegative.

V usage is TRBV18 and J usage is TRBJ2-2, with TRBD1 matching over 8 bases. Germline V lookup: CDR1 KGHSH, CDR2 LQKENI. The CDR3 has 19 residues. The V gene end was trimmed by 3 bases and the J gene end by 1 base; junction bases not matched to a gene: 13. This CDR3 is CASSPPQGAYGQNTGELFF. The CDR3 DNA sequence: TGTGCCAGCTCACCTCCGCAGGGGGCATATGGACAGAACACCGGGGAGCTGTTTTTT.

This chain connects TRBV29-1 to TRBJ1-1; D unclear. Germline CDR1 is SQVTM and CDR2 is ANQGSEA. Trimming pared 3 bases from V and 4 bases from J, leaving 15 bases between. The CDR3 totals 14 residues. For the CDR3, the DNA is TGCAGCGTTGATTCCGGGAACGGGGTCACTGAAGCTTTCTTT. This gives the protein CSVDSGNGVTEAFF.

The chain couples TRBV27 to TRBJ1-1, with TRBD1 as a possible D gene (5 bases). V lost 3 bases and J 7 bases, leaving 15 bases between the germline ends. Per the germline V gene, CDR1 is MNHEY and CDR2 is SMNVEV (reference sequence). The CDR3 contains 14 residues. CDR3 sequence (DNA): TGTGCCAGCAGTTTCCGACAGTCCCCAGGTGAAGCTTTCTTT. Translated, it gives CASSFRQSPGEAFF.

The chain employs TRBV9 and TRBJ2-7; maybe TRBD2 (6 bases). Germline V gives CDR1 SGDLS, CDR2 YYNGEE. Trimming took off 4 bases at V and 3 bases at J, with 14 bases between the two ends. CDR3 length: 14 amino acids. The CDR3 region is CASSPGSSGYEQYF. The CDR3 DNA is TGTGCCAGCAGCCCCGGGAGTAGCGGCTACGAGCAGTACTTC.

The CDR3 is CASSLWAAGEKNEQFF. The CDR3 DNA reads TGTGCCAGCAGTTTATGGGCAGCGGGAGAAAAGAATGAGCAGTTCTTC. The chain combines TRBV28 with TRBJ2-1; 8 nucleotides align to TRBD2. Germline-derived CDR1 and CDR2 are MDHEN and SYDVKM. This CDR3 is built from 16 residues. With V trimmed by 0 bases and J by 7 bases, 8 bases remained unmatched.

The rearrangement joins TRBV6-1 to TRBJ2-7; 9 nucleotides line up with TRBD1. J gave up 5 bases and V 8 bases, and 10 bases lay outside the gene matches. In germline, CDR1 is MNHNS, CDR2 SASEGT. This CDR3 has 14 residues. CDR3 amino acids: CASRQGGSSDEQYF. For the CDR3, the DNA is TGTGCCAGCCGACAGGGGGGATCCTCGGACGAGCAGTACTTC.

The CDR3 DNA follows: TGTGCCAGCATGGGGGGGGCTTGGGACAGGCACTATGGCTACACCTTC. Its translation: CASMGGAWDRHYGYTF. The J gene is TRBJ1-2, the V gene TRBV6-6; TRBD1 matches at 8 bases. J lost 3 bases, V lost 7 bases, and 13 bases had no gene match. Germline CDR1 reads MNHNY; CDR2 reads SVGAGI (reference sequence). This CDR3 contains 16 residues.

The gene calls are TRBV30 and TRBJ2-4, with D tentatively TRBD2 (5 bases). Trimming pared 2 bases from V and 2 bases from J, leaving 13 bases between. The CDR3 has 15 residues. Germline V lookup: CDR1 GTSNPN, CDR2 SVGIG (reference sequence). The CDR3 nucleotides read TGTGCCTGGAGTTGGCGGGTTACTTCCAAAAACATTCAGTACTTC. Its protein product is CAWSWRVTSKNIQYF.

The V and J genes are TRBV19 and TRBJ1-6, with TRBD1 matching 7 bases. From germline, CDR1 is LNHDA and CDR2 SQIVND (reference sequence). The CDR3 runs to 16 residues. With V trimmed by 3 bases and J by 9 bases, 11 bases remained unmatched. CDR3 nucleotide sequence: TGTGCCAGTAGTATCAAAACCGGGACAGCCAGTTCACCCCTCCACTTT. Translated: CASSIKTGTASSPLHF. The complete variable domain, with remaining parts taken from reference TRBV19 and TRBJ1-6, reads DGGITQSPKYLFRKEGQNVTLSCEQNLNHDAMYWYRQDPGQGLRLIYYSQIVNDFQKGDIAEGYSVSREKKESFPLTVTSAQKNPTAFYLCASSIKTGTASSPLHFGNGTRLTVT.

This clone was seen more than once but under ten times. The chain combines TRBV18 with TRBJ2-7, with TRBD2 matching over 9 bases. Per germline, CDR1 KGHSH and CDR2 LQKENI. V lost 2 bases to trimming and J lost 1 base; unmatched junction nucleotides: 3. The CDR3 length is 15 residues. CDR3: CASSPGGGASYEQYF. The CDR3 coding sequence is TGTGCCAGCTCACCAGGCGGGGGGGCATCCTACGAGCAGTACTTC.

This rearrangement joins TRBV2 to TRBJ1-2, with 7 bases fitting TRBD1. Unmatched junction bases numbered 8, after V lost 6 bases and J lost 1 base. The CDR3 consists of 15 residues. Germline lookup yields CDR1 SNHLY and CDR2 FYNNEI. CDR3 sequence: CASRYSGQINYGYTF. DNA of the CDR3: TGTGCCAGCAGGTACTCGGGACAGATTAACTATGGCTACACCTTC.

The chain recombines TRBV10-1 with TRBJ2-1; D not resolved. The CDR3 is made up of 13 amino acids. Germline V gene sequence: CDR1 WNHNN, CDR2 SYGVQD (reference sequence). Trimming pared 4 bases from V and 2 bases from J, leaving 6 bases between. CDR3 bases: TGCGCCAGCAGTGCTTCTACCTACAATGAGCAGTTCTTC. Its protein is CASSASTYNEQFF.

The rearrangement joins TRBV28 to TRBJ1-1; no definite D call. With 10 bases removed from V and 3 bases from J, the gap between germline ends came to 12 bases. This CDR3 has 12 amino acids. CDR1 and CDR2 (germline): MDHEN, SYDVKM. CDR3 DNA sequence: TGTGCCACCCGGCGACTAGACACTGAAGCTTTCTTT. This codes for CATRRLDTEAFF.